This TCR beta chain stems from a study of blood T cell repertoires in COVID-19. Study overall: PBMCs, B-cell-depleted T cells, or T cells were the source of the cDNA or gDNA that made up the material.

In its sample, this clone was seen a few times. Germline CDR1 reads LNHDA; CDR2 reads SQIVND (reference sequence). V lost 5 bases and J lost 1, with 17 bases in between. This CDR3 region has 16 residues. Original methodology: Researchers report that nucleated cell counts were estimated from reference gene primer amplification. Measured with immunoSEQ multiplex PCR; TCRdb has only the in-frame clones, and not every one. That table furnishes V, J and clone size, whereas the DNA furnished D and trimming. Of 65,000 to 85,000 clones listed, 79% are singletons. The sequenced material came from peripheral blood. The TCR originated in an elderly woman with active or convalescent COVID-19. The V call is TRBV19, the J call TRBJ1-1; D possibly corresponds to TRBD1 (6 bases). In DNA form, the CDR3 reads TGTGCCAGTAGTCTAAAGACAGGAATGAGGAACACTGAAGCTTTCTTT. Amino acid sequence: CASSLKTGMRNTEAFF.